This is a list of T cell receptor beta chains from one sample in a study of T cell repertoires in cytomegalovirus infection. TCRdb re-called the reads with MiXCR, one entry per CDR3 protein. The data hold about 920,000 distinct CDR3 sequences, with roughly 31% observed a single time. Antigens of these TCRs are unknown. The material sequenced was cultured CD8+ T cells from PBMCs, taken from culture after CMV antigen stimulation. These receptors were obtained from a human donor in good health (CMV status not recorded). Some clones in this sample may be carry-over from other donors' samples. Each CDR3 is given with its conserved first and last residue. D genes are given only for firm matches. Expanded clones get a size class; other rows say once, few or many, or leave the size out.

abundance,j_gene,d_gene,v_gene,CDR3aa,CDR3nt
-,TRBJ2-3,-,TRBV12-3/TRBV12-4,CASSLYDSTDTQYF,TGTGCCAGCAGTTTATACGACAGCACAGATACGCAGTATTTT
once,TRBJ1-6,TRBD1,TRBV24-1,CATSHGTGDQFYNSPLHF,TGTGCCACCAGCCACGGGACAGGCGATCAATTCTATAATTCACCCCTCCACTTT
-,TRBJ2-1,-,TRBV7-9,CASSPGAGFNEQFF,TGTGCCAGCAGCCCGGGGGCCGGTTTCAATGAGCAGTTCTTC
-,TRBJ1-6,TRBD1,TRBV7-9,CASRQQGYPLHF,TGTGCCAGCAGGCAACAGGGGTACCCCCTCCACTTT
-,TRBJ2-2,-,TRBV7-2,CASSPGSEDRGRGRGGELFF,TGTGCCAGCAGCCCGGGATCCGAGGATCGGGGTCGGGGGAGAGGCGGGGAGCTGTTTTTT
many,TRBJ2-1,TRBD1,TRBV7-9,CASSSAGVIEGQGREYEFF,TGTGCCAGCAGCTCGGCAGGGGTCATCGAGGGACAGGGGAGGGAGTATGAGTTCTTC
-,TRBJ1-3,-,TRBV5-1,CASSLDALGNTIYF,TGCGCCAGCAGCTTGGACGCTCTCGGAAACACCATATATTTT
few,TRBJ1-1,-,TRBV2,CASIYTEAFF,TGTGCCAGCATTTACACTGAAGCTTTCTTT
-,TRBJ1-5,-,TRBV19,CASKSYSNQPQHF,TGTGCCAGTAAATCCTATAGCAATCAGCCCCAGCATTTT
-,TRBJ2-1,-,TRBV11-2,CASSLGPPGQGEQFF,TGTGCCAGCAGCTTGGGACCCCCCGGGCAGGGTGAGCAGTTCTTC
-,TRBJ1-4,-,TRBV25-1,CASSEFGTEKLFF,TGTGCCAGCAGTGAATTTGGCACTGAAAAACTGTTTTTT
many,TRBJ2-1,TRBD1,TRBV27,CASSLSGGEQFF,TGTGCCAGCAGCTTATCAGGGGGTGAGCAGTTCTTC
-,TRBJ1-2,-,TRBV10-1,CASSETARDGYTF,TGCGCCAGCAGTGAGACGGCACGGGATGGCTACACCTTC
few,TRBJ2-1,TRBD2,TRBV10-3,CAISEGLARIDEQFF,TGTGCCATCAGTGAAGGACTAGCCAGAATCGATGAGCAGTTCTTC
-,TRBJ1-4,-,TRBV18,CASSSKEAGEEKLFF,TGTGCCAGCTCAAGCAAGGAGGCAGGGGAGGAAAAACTGTTTTTT
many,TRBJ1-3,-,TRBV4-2,CASSPWGKGLGNTIYF,TGTGCCAGCAGCCCCTGGGGTAAAGGGCTGGGAAACACCATATATTTT
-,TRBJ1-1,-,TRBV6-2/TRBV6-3,CASSAYIGGTEAFF,TGTGCCAGCAGTGCTTACATCGGCGGCACTGAAGCTTTCTTT
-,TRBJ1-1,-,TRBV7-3,CASSLNGRTEAFF,TGTGCCAGCAGCTTAAACGGAAGGACTGAAGCTTTCTTT
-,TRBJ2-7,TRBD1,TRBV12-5,CASGLVTFTGQGAWEQYF,TGTGCTAGTGGTTTGGTGACCTTTACGGGACAGGGGGCTTGGGAGCAGTACTTC
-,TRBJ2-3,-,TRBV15,CATSRDIQPPSTDTQYF,TGTGCCACCAGCAGAGATATCCAACCGCCAAGCACAGATACGCAGTATTTT
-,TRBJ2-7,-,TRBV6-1,CASSERTVGPYEQYF,TGTGCCAGCAGTGAACGGACGGTGGGGCCCTACGAGCAGTACTTC
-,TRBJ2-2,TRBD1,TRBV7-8,CASSFYHRDRATGELFF,TGTGCCAGCAGCTTTTACCACCGGGACAGGGCCACCGGGGAGCTGTTTTTT
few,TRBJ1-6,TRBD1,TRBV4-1,CASSHTDREGSSPLHF,TGCGCCAGCAGCCACACGGACAGGGAGGGGAGTTCACCCCTCCACTTT
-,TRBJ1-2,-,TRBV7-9,CASSSVDSYPNYGYTF,TGTGCCAGCAGCTCCGTCGACAGTTACCCCAACTATGGCTACACCTTC
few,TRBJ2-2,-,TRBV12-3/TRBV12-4,CASSLVPGSPTGELFF,TGTGCCAGCAGTTTAGTTCCTGGGTCCCCTACCGGGGAGCTGTTTTTT
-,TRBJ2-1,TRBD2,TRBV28,CASSSSGLYNEQFF,TGTGCCAGCAGCTCTAGCGGGCTATACAATGAGCAGTTCTTC
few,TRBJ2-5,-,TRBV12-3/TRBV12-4,CASNLGPRTYHQETQYF,TGTGCCAGCAACCTTGGCCCGAGAACATACCACCAAGAGACCCAGTACTTC
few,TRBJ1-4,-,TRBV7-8,CASSHLGDYREEKLFF,TGTGCCAGCAGCCACTTAGGCGACTACAGGGAAGAAAAACTGTTTTTT
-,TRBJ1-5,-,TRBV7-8,CASSLGGVPRSNQPQHF,TGTGCCAGCAGCCTGGGGGGGGTCCCCAGGAGCAATCAGCCCCAGCATTTT
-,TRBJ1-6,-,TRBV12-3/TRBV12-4,CASSLGSRNSPLHF,TGTGCCAGCAGTTTGGGCAGCAGAAATTCACCCCTCCACTTT
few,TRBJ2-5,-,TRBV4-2,CASSHTPSPETQYF,TGTGCCAGCAGCCACACACCCTCGCCGGAGACCCAGTACTTC
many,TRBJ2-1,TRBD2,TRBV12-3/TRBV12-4,CASSSVPGLVEQFF,TGTGCCAGCAGTTCCGTCCCGGGACTAGTTGAGCAGTTCTTC
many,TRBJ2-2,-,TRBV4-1,CASSPQWGGELFF,TGCGCCAGCAGCCCCCAGTGGGGTGGGGAGCTGTTTTTT
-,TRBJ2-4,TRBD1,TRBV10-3,CAISDRTGLQNIQYF,TGTGCCATCAGTGACCGGACAGGGCTACAAAACATTCAGTACTTC
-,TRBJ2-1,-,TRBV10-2,CASSPSGPANKQFF,TGCGCCAGCTCCCCCTCCGGTCCCGCCAATAAGCAGTTCTTC
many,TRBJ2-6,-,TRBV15,CATSSGTSFSGANVLTF,TGTGCCACCAGCTCCGGGACAAGCTTCTCTGGGGCCAACGTCCTGACTTTC
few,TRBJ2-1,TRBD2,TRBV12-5,CASGSRLADEQFF,TGTGCTAGTGGTAGCCGACTAGCGGATGAGCAGTTCTTC
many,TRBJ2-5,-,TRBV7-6,CASSSGQTLIQETQYF,TGTGCCAGCAGCTCAGGACAGACGTTAATTCAAGAGACCCAGTACTTC
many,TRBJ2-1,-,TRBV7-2,CASSFLAGTVLAGEQFF,TGTGCCAGCAGCTTCTTAGCTGGGACAGTCCTCGCGGGAGAGCAGTTCTTC
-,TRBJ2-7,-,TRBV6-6,CASSTRTLGDGVEQYF,TGTGCCAGCAGCACTCGGACACTCGGTGATGGGGTCGAGCAGTACTTC